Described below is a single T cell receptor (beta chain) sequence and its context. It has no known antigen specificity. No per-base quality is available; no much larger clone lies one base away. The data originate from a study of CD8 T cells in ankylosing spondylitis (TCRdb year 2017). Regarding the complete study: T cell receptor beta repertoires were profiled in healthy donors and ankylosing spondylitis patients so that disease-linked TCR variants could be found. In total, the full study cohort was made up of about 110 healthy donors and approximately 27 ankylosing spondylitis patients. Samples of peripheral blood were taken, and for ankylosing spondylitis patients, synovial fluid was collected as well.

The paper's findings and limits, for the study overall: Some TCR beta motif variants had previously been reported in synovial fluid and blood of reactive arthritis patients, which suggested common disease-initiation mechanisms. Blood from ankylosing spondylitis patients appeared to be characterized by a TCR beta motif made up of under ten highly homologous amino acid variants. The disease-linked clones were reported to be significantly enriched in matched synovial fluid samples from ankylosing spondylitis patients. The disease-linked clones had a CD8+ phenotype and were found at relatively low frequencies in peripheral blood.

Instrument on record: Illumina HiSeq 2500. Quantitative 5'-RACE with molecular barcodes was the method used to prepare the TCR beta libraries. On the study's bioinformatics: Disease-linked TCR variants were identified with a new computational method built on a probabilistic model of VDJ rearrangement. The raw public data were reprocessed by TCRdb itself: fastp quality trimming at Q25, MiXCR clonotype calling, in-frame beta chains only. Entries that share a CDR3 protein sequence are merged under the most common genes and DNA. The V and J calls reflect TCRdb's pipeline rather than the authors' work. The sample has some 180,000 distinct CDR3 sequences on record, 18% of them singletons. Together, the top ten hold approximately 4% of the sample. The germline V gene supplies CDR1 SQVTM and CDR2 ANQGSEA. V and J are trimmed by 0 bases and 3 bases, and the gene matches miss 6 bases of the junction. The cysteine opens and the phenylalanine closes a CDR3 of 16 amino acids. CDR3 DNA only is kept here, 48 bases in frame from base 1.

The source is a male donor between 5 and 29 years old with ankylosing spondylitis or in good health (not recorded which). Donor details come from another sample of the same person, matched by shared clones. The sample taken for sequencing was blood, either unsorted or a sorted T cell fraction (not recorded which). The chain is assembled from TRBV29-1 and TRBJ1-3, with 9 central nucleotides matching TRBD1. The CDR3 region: CSVEDWRTGVGNTIYF. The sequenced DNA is TGCAGCGTTGAAGATTGGAGGACAGGGGTTGGAAACACCATATATTTT.